A single sample is the source of the 13 T cell receptor beta chains below, sequenced in a study of shared clonotypes between healthy human individuals. Method: immunoSEQ multiplex PCR; TCRdb's copy keeps in-frame clones and lacks some. The sample contains some 1.5 million clones, around 98% of which appear only once. The sample consisted of naive CD4+ T cells sorted from blood. The sample's subset: CD45RA+ positively selected. All receptors come from a young man in good health.

The rearrangement uses TRBV30 and TRBJ1-5, with a weak D call TRBD1 (5 bases). Germline V lookup: CDR1 GTSNPN, CDR2 SVGIG (reference sequence). The CDR3 length is 16 residues. Trimming stripped 0 bases from V and 4 bases from J, with 16 bases between. The CDR3: CAWSVGAGAFNQPQHF. CDR3 DNA sequence: TGTGCCTGGAGTGTAGGGGCAGGCGCCTTTAATCAGCCCCAGCATTTT.

The chain uses TRBV25-1 and TRBJ1-5; D perhaps matches TRBD1 (5 bases). Germline-derived CDR1 and CDR2 are MGHDK and SYGVNS. With 5 bases removed from V and 5 bases from J, the gap between germline ends came to 19 bases. This CDR3 is 16 amino acids long. CDR3 residues: CASSSAPGQFHQPQHF. The CDR3 nucleotides read TGTGCCAGCAGTTCAGCACCCGGACAATTCCATCAGCCCCAGCATTTT.

V is TRBV20-1 and J is TRBJ1-1; D is unclear. The CDR3 is made up of 11 amino acids. Germline V CDR1 and CDR2: DFQATT, SNEGSKA (reference sequence). The V gene lost 5 bases and the J gene lost 4 bases, with 8 bases spanning the gap. CDR3: CSALKGTEAFF. The CDR3 DNA is TGCAGTGCTCTAAAGGGCACTGAAGCTTTCTTT.

The J gene is TRBJ2-5, the V gene TRBV5-4; TRBD1 matches 7 bases. The CDR3 contains 13 residues. V shed 3 bases, J shed 4 bases, and the junction held 3 bases outside the gene matches. CDR1 and CDR2 from the germline V gene are SGHNT and YYREEE (reference sequence). CDR3 coding DNA: TGTGCCAGCAGCTGGGACAGAGTAGAGACCCAGTACTTC. This gives the protein CASSWDRVETQYF.

The rearrangement links TRBV28 to TRBJ2-7, with 8 bases aligning to TRBD2. Unmatched junction bases numbered 4, after V lost 6 bases and J lost 6 bases. The CDR3 loop spans 12 amino acids. Germline loops: CDR1 MDHEN, CDR2 SYDVKM. The CDR3 here is CASSLLAVEQYF. CDR3 coding DNA: TGTGCCAGCAGCCTACTAGCGGTCGAGCAGTACTTC.

The chain combines TRBV2 with TRBJ1-1; D not resolved. This CDR3 contains 15 residues. Per germline, CDR1 SNHLY and CDR2 FYNNEI. V lost 6 bases to trimming and J lost 3 bases, with 17 bases between them. As DNA, the CDR3 is TGTGCCAGCAGGAAAGAGGGAGCGGTGGACACTGAAGCTTTCTTT. Translating gives CASRKEGAVDTEAFF.

The rearrangement joins TRBV9 to TRBJ2-5; 8 bases match TRBD1. V shed 4 bases, J shed 1 base, and the junction held 3 bases outside the gene matches. Germline loops: CDR1 SGDLS, CDR2 YYNGEE. This CDR3 contains 14 residues. The CDR3 nucleotides read TGTGCCAGCAGCTTCGGGACAGGCCAAGAGACCCAGTACTTC. As protein: CASSFGTGQETQYF.

This chain joins TRBV28 and TRBJ1-5; D uncertain. Germline assignment: CDR1 MDHEN and CDR2 SYDVKM. Trimming cost V 3 bases and J 1 base, with 13 bases left between them. The CDR3 totals 16 residues. The CDR3: CASSFLRISSNQPQHF. CDR3 nucleotide sequence: TGTGCCAGCAGTTTTTTGAGGATTTCGAGCAATCAGCCCCAGCATTTT.

CDR3 residues: CASSLDGLSGANVLTF. DNA for the CDR3: TGCGCCAGCAGCTTGGACGGGCTCTCTGGGGCCAACGTCCTGACTTTC. V gene TRBV5-1 combines with J gene TRBJ2-6; no firm D call. The V end was cut by 0 bases, the J end by 0 bases, with 7 bases between. The germline gives CDR1 SGHRS, CDR2 YFSETQ. The CDR3 runs 16 residues.

The CDR3, as DNA: TGTGCCAGCAGCCCCAACACGGTGGGCTCCTACAATGAGCAGTTCTTC. Translation gives CASSPNTVGSYNEQFF. V is TRBV5-4 and J is TRBJ2-1; D remains unclear. The CDR3 has 16 residues. V gave up 4 bases and J gave up 0 bases, with 14 bases separating them. CDR1 is SGHNT, CDR2 YYREEE, per germline (reference sequence).

The J gene is TRBJ1-5, the V gene TRBV6-5; D may be TRBD1 (6 bases). The germline V and J ends were trimmed by 7 bases and 1 base, with 14 bases remaining between them. The CDR3 contains 15 residues. Germline CDR1 and CDR2: MNHEY and SVGAGI. CDR3 DNA sequence: TGTGCCAGCAATGTAGGGGGGGGGAGCAATCAGCCCCAGCATTTT. Translating gives CASNVGGGSNQPQHF.

The gene calls are TRBV28 and TRBJ2-7, with a possible D match to TRBD1 (6 bases). V was trimmed by 8 bases and J by 4 bases, leaving 15 bases between them. Per germline, CDR1 MDHEN and CDR2 SYDVKM. This CDR3 region has 13 residues. CDR3 bases: TGTGCCAGCGTTGCCAGGGGAATTTACGAGCAGTACTTC. Amino acid sequence: CASVARGIYEQYF. Full variable domain (outside the CDR3, taken from reference TRBV28 and TRBJ2-7): DVKVTQSSRYLVKRTGEKVFLECVQDMDHENMFWYRQDPGLGLRLIYFSYDVKMKEKGDIPEGYSVSREKKERFSLILESASTNQTSMYLCASVARGIYEQYFGPGTRLTVT.

The chain is built from TRBV7-6 and TRBJ1-1; D unresolved. Germline V gives CDR1 SGHVS, CDR2 FNYEAQ. V was trimmed by 2 bases and J by 0 bases, leaving 13 bases between them. This CDR3 spans 16 amino acids. CDR3 sequence reads: CASSLRYDGLNTEAFF. CDR3 in DNA: TGTGCCAGCAGCTTACGTTATGACGGACTGAACACTGAAGCTTTCTTT.